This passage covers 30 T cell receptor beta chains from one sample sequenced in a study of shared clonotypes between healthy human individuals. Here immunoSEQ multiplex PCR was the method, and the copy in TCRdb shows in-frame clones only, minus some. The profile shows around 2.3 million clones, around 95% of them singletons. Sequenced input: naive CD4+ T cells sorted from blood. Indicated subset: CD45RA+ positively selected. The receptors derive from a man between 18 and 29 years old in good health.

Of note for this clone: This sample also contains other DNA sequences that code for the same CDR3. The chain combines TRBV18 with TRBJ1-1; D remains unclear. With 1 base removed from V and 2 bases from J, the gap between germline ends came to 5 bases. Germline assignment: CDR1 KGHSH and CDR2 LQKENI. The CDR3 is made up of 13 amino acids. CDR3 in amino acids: CASSPQKNTEAFF. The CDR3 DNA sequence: TGTGCCAGCTCACCACAGAAAAACACTGAAGCTTTCTTT. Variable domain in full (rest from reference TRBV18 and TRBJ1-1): NAGVMQNPRHLVRRRGQEARLRCSPMKGHSHVYWYRQLPEEGLKFMVYLQKENIIDESGMPKERFSAEFPKEGPSILRIQQVVRGDSAAYFCASSPQKNTEAFFGQGTRLTVV.

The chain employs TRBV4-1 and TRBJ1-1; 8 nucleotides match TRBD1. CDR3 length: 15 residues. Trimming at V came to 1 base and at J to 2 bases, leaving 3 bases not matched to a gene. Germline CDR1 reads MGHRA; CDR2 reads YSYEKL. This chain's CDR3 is CASSQGTGLNTEAFF. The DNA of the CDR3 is TGCGCCAGCAGCCAAGGGACAGGGCTAAACACTGAAGCTTTCTTT.

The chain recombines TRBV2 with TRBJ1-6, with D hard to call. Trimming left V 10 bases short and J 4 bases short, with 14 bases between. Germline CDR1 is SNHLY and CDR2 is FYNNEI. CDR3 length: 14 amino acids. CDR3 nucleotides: TGTGCCATACGTACAGAGACTTATAATTCACCCCTCCACTTT. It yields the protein CAIRTETYNSPLHF.

The CDR3 is CASSLELNEKLFF. Here the CDR3 DNA reads TGTGCCAGCAGTCTCGAGCTTAATGAAAAACTGTTTTTT. V usage is TRBV6-4 and J usage is TRBJ1-4; D is unresolved. Germline V gene sequence: CDR1 MRHNA, CDR2 SNTAGT. The CDR3 is made up of 13 amino acids. Trimming removed 5 bases at V and 4 bases at J, with 8 bases between.

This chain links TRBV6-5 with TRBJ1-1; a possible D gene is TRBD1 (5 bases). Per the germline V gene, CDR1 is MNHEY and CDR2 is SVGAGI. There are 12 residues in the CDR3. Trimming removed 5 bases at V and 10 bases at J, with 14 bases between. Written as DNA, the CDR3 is TGTGCCAGCAGTGACGGCACGGGGGGAGCTTTCTTT. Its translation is CASSDGTGGAFF.

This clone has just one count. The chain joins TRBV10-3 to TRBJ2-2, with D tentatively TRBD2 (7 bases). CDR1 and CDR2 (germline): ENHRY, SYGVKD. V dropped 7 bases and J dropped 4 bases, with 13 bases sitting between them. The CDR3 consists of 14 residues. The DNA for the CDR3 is TGTGCCATCACGGGGGGCGCGGGCACCGGGGAGCTGTTTTTT. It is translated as CAITGGAGTGELFF.

The CDR3 protein is CASSQTSFTDTQYF. As DNA, the CDR3 is TGTGCCAGCAGTCAGACTAGTTTCACAGATACGCAGTATTTT. The chain combines TRBV6-5 with TRBJ2-3; D may be TRBD2 (6 bases). V lost 5 bases to trimming and J lost 2 bases, with 11 bases between them. The CDR3 totals 14 residues. CDR1 MNHEY and CDR2 SVGAGI come from the germline V gene.

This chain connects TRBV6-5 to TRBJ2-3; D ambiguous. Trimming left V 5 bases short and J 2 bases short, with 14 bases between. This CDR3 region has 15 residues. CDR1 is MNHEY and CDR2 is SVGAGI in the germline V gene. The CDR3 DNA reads TGTGCCAGCAGTCCTCTCGGGCGTACCACAGATACGCAGTATTTT. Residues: CASSPLGRTTDTQYF.

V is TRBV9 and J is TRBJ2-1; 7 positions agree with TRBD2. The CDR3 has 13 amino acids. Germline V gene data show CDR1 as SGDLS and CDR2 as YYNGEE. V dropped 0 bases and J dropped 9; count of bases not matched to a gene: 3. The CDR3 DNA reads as TGTGCCAGCAGCGTAGAATGGGGGGGTGAGCAGTTCTTC. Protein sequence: CASSVEWGGEQFF.

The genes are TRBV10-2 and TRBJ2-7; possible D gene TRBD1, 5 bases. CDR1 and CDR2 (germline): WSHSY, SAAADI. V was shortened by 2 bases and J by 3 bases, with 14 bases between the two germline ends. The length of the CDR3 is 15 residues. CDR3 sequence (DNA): TGCGCCAGCAGTGAGCCAGGGCTACTAAACTACGAGCAGTACTTC. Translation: CASSEPGLLNYEQYF.

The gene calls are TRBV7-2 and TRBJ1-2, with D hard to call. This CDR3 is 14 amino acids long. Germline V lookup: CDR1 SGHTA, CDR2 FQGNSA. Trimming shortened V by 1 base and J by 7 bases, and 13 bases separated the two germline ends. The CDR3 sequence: CASSLGPGFGGYTF. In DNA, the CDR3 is TGTGCCAGCAGCTTAGGCCCGGGTTTCGGTGGCTACACCTTC. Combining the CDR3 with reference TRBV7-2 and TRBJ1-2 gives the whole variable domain GAGVSQSPSNKVTEKGKDVELRCDPISGHTALYWYRQSLGQGLEFLIYFQGNSAPDKSGLPSDRFSAERTGGSVSTLTIQRTQQEDSAVYLCASSLGPGFGGYTFGSGTRLTVV.

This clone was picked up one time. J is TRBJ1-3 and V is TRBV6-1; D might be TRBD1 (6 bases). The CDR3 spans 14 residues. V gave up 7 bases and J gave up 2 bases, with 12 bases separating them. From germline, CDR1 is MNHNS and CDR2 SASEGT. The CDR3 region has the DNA TGTGCCAGCACCTCTGGGGGCGCTGGAAACACCATATATTTT. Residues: CASTSGGAGNTIYF.

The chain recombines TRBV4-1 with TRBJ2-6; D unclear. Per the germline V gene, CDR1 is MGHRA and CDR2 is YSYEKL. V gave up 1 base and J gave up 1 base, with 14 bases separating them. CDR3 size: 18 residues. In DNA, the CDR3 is TGCGCCAGCAGCCAAGCCTTCACCGGCGGATCTGGGGCCAACGTCCTGACTTTC. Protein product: CASSQAFTGGSGANVLTF.

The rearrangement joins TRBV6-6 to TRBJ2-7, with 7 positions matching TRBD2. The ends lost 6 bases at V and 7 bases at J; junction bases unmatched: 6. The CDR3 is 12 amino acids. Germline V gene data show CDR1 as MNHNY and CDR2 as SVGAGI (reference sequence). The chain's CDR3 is CASSPLAREQYF. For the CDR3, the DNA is TGTGCCAGCAGCCCACTAGCGAGAGAGCAGTACTTC.

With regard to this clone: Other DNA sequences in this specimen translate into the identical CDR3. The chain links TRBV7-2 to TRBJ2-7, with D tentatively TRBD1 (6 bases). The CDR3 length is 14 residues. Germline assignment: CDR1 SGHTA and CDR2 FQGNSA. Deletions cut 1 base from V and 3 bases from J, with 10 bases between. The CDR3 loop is CASSLVAGDYEQYF. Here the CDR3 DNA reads TGTGCCAGCAGCTTAGTGGCAGGGGACTACGAGCAGTACTTC.

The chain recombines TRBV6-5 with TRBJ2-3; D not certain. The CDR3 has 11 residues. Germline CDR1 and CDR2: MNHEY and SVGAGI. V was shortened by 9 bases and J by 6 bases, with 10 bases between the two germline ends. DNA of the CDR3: TGTGCCAGTACCTCCGGGGATACGCAGTATTTT. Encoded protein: CASTSGDTQYF.

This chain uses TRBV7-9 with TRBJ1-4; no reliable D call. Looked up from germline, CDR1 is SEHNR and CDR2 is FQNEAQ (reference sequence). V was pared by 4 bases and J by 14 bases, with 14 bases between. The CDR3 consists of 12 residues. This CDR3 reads CASSSDSGSLFF. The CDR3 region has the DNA TGTGCCAGCAGCTCGGACTCCGGGAGCCTGTTTTTT.

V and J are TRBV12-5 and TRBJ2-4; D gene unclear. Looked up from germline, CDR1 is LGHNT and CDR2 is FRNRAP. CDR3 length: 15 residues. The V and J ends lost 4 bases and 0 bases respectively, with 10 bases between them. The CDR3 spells CASGYPVLAKNIQYF. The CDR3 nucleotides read TGTGCTAGTGGTTACCCCGTTCTAGCCAAAAACATTCAGTACTTC. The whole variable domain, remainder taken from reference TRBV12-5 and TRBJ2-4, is DARVTQTPRHKVTEMGQEVTMRCQPILGHNTVFWYRQTMMQGLELLAYFRNRAPLDDSGMPKDRFSAEMPDATLATLKIQPSEPRDSAVYFCASGYPVLAKNIQYFGAGTRLSVL.

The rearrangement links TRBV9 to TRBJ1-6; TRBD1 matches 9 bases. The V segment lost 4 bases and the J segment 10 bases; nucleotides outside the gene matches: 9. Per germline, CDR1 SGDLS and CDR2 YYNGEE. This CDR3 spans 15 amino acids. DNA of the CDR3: TGTGCCAGCAGCCCCCCGGGACAGGGTGGCTCACCCCTCCACTTT. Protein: CASSPPGQGGSPLHF.

The CDR3 here is CAISGLAGLSRGEQFF. The CDR3 nucleotides are TGTGCCATCAGCGGACTAGCGGGACTTAGTCGGGGTGAGCAGTTCTTC. The rearrangement joins TRBV10-3 to TRBJ2-1; 12 bases agree with TRBD2. The CDR3 has 16 amino acids. Germline V gene sequence: CDR1 ENHRY, CDR2 SYGVKD. After removal of 6 bases from V and 9 bases from J, the junction contained 12 bases not matched to a gene.

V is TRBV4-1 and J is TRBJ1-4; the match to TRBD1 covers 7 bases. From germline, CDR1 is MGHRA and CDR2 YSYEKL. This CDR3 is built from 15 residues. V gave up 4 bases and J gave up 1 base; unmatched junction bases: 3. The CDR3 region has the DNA TGCGCCAGCAGCCCGAGGGACAGAACTAATGAAAAACTGTTTTTT. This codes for CASSPRDRTNEKLFF.

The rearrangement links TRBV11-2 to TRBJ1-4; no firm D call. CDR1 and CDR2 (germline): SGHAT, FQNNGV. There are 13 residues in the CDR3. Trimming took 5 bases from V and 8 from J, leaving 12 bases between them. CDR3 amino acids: CASSQTNREKLFF. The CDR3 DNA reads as TGTGCCAGCAGCCAGACCAATAGGGAAAAACTGTTTTTT.

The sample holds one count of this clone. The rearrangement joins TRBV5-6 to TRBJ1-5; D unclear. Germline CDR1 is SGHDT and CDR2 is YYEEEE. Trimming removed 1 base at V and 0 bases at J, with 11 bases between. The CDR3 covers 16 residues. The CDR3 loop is CASSLRGLYSNQPQHF. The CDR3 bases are TGTGCCAGCAGCTTGCGTGGGCTCTATAGCAATCAGCCCCAGCATTTT.

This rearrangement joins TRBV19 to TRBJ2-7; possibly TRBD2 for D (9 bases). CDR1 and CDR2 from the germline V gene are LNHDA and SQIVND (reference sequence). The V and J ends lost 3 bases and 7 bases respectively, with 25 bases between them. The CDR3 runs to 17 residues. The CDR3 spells CASSMDRVSSGVLEQYF. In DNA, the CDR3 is TGTGCCAGTAGTATGGACAGGGTTTCTAGCGGGGTTCTGGAGCAGTACTTC.

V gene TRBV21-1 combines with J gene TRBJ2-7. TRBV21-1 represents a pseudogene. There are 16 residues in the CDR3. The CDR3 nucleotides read TGTGCCAGCAGCAAACCCCGGACCGCGATAACCTACGAGCAGTACTTC. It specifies CASSKPRTAITYEQYF.

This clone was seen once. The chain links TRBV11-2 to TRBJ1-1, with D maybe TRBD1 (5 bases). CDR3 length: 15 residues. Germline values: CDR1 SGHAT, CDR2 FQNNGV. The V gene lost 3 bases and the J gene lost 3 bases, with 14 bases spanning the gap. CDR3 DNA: TGTGCCAGCAGCTTCTACCGGGACGGAGACACTGAAGCTTTCTTT. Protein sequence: CASSFYRDGDTEAFF.

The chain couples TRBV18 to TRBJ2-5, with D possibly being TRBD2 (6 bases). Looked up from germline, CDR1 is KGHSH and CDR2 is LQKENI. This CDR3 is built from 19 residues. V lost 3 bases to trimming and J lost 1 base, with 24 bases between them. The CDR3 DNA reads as TGTGCCAGCTCACCCCCCGCTTCCTATCTGCGGGGAGTCCAAGAGACCCAGTACTTC. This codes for CASSPPASYLRGVQETQYF.

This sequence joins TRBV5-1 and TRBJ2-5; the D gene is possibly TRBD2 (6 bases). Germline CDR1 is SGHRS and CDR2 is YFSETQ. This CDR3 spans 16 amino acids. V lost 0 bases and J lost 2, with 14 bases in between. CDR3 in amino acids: CASSLAMGGGQETQYF. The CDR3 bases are TGCGCCAGCAGCTTGGCTATGGGGGGAGGACAAGAGACCCAGTACTTC.

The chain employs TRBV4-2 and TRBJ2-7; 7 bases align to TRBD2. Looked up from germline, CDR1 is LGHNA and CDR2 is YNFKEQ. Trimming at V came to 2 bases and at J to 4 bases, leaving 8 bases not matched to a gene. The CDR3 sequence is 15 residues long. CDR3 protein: CASSQREAGEYEQYF. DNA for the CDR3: TGTGCCAGCAGCCAAAGGGAGGCGGGAGAGTACGAGCAGTACTTC.

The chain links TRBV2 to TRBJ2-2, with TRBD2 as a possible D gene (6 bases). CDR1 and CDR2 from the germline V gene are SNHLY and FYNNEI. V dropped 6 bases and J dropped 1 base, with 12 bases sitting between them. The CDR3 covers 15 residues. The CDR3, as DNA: TGTGCCAGCAGACGGGGGACCGAGAACACCGGGGAGCTGTTTTTT. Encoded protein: CASRRGTENTGELFF.